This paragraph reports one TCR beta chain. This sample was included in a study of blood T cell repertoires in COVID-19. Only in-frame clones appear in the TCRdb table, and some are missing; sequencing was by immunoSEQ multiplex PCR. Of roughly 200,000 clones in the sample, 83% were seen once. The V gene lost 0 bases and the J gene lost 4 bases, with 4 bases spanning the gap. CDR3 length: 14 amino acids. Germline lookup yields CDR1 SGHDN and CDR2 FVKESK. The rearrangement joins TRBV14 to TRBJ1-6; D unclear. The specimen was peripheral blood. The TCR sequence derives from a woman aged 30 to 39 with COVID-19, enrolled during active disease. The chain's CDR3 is CASSQETYNSPLHF. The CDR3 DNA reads TGTGCCAGCAGCCAAGAGACATATAATTCACCCCTCCACTTT. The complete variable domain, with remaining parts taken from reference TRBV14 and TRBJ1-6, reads EAGVTQFPSHSVIEKGQTVTLRCDPISGHDNLYWYRRVMGKEIKFLLHFVKESKQDESGMPNNRFLAERTGGTYSTLKVQPAELEDSGVYFCASSQETYNSPLHFGNGTRLTVT.